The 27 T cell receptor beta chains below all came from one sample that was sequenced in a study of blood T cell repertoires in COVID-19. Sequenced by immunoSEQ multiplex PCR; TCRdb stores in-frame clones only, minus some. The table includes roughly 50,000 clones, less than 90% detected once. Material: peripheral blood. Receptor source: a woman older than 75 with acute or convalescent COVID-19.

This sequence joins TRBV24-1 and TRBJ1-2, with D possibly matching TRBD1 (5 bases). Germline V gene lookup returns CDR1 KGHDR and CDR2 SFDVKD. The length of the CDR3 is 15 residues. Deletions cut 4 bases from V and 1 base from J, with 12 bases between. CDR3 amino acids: CATSDPTGDNYGYTF. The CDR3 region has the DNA TGTGCCACCAGTGACCCGACGGGGGATAACTATGGCTACACCTTC.

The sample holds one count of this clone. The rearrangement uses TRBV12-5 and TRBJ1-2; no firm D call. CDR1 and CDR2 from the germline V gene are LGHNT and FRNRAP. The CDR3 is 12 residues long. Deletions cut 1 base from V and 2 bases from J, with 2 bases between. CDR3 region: CASGLANYGYTF. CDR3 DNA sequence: TGTGCTAGTGGTTTGGCAAACTATGGCTACACCTTC.

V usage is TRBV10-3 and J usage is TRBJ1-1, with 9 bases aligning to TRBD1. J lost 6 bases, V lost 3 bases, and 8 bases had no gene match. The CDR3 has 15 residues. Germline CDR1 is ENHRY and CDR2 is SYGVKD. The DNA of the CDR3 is TGTGCCATCAGTGACCCGACAGGGGGTTTGGCTGAAGCTTTCTTT. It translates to CAISDPTGGLAEAFF.

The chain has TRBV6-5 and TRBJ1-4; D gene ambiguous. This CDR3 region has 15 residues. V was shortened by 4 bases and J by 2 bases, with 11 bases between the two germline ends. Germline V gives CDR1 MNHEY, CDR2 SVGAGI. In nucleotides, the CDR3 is TGTGCCAGCAGTTCCCTTGCGGGGACTAATGAAAAACTGTTTTTT. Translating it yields CASSSLAGTNEKLFF.

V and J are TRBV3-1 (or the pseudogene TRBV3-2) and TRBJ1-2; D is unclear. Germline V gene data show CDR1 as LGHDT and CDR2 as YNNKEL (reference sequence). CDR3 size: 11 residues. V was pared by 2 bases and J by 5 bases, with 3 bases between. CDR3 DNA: TGTGCCAGCAGCCAACTTTATGGCTACACCTTC. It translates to CASSQLYGYTF.

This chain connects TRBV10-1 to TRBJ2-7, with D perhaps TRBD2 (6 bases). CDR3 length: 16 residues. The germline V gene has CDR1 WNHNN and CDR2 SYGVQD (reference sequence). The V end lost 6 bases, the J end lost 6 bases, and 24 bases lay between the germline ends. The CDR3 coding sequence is TGCGCCAGCAGCTCTGGGACCGGAGGGCTCCTTGGCGAGCAGTACTTC. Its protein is CASSSGTGGLLGEQYF.

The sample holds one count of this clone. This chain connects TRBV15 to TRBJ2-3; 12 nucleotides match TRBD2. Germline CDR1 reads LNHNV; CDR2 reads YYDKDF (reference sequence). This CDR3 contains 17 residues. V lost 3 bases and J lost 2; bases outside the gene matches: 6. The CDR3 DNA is TGTGCCACCAGCAGGGCCGGGACTAGCGGGTCCACAGATACGCAGTATTTT. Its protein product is CATSRAGTSGSTDTQYF. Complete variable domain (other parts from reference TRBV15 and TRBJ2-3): DAMVIQNPRYQVTQFGKPVTLSCSQTLNHNVMYWYQQKSSQAPKLLFHYYDKDFNNEADTPDNFQSRRPNTSFCFLDIRSPGLGDTAMYLCATSRAGTSGSTDTQYFGPGTRLTVL.

The CDR3 region is CASSYSGGNQPQHF. The CDR3 coding sequence is TGTGCCAGCAGTTACTCGGGAGGGAATCAGCCCCAGCATTTT. The rearrangement uses TRBV6-2 or TRBV6-3 and TRBJ1-5; D is undetermined. V lost 0 bases and J 4 bases, leaving 7 bases between the germline ends. The germline V gene has CDR1 MNHEY and CDR2 SVGEGT. This CDR3 comprises 14 residues.

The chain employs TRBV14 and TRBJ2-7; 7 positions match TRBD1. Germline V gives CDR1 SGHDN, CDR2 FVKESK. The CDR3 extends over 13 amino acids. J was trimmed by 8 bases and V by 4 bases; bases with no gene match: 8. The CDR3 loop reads CASSPQWDRKQYF. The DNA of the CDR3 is TGTGCCAGCAGCCCCCAATGGGACAGAAAGCAGTACTTC.

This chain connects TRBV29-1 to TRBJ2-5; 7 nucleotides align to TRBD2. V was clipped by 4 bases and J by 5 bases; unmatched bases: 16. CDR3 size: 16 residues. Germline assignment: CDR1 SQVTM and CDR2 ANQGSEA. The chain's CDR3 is CSVGGGGAETGETQYF. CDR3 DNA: TGCAGCGTTGGGGGGGGTGGGGCCGAGACCGGGGAGACCCAGTACTTC.

In DNA form, the CDR3 reads TGTGCCACCAGCACCGACCAGACAGGGAGGCAGTACTTC. Translating it yields CATSTDQTGRQYF. The V and J genes are TRBV15 and TRBJ2-4; D possibly corresponds to TRBD1 (7 bases). This CDR3 has 13 amino acids. The germline CDR1 and CDR2 sequences are LNHNV and YYDKDF (reference sequence). Between the trimmed V and J ends, which lost 4 bases and 13 bases, there was a span of 17 bases.

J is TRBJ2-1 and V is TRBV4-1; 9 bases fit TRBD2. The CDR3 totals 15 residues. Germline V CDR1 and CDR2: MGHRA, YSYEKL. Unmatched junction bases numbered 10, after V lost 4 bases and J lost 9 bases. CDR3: CASSLASGVLAEQFF. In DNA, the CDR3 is TGCGCCAGCAGCCTGGCTAGCGGGGTGCTAGCTGAGCAGTTCTTC.

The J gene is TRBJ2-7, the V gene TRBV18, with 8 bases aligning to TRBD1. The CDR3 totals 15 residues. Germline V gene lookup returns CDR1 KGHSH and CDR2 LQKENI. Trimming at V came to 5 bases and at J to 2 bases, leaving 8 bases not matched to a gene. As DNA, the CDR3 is TGTGCCAGCTCAGATGGACAGGGCGCACCCTACGAGCAGTACTTC. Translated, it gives CASSDGQGAPYEQYF.

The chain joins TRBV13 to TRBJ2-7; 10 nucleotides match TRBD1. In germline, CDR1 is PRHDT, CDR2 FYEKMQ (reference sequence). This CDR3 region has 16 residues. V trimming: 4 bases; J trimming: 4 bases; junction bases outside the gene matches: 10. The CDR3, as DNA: TGTGCCAGCAGCTCAGTTGAGACAGGGGGCTTGTACGAGCAGTACTTC. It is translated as CASSSVETGGLYEQYF.

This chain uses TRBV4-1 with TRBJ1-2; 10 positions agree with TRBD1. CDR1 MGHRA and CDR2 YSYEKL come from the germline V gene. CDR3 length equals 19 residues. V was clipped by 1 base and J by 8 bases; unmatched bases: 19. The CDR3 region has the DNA TGCGCCAGCAGCCAAGGGGCCGGGACAGGGGCCTCTCCTATCAGGGGCTACACCTTC. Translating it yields CASSQGAGTGASPIRGYTF.

CDR3 amino acids: CASSARDRAEKLFF. In DNA form, the CDR3 reads TGTGCCAGCAGTGCCCGGGACAGGGCTGAAAAACTGTTTTTT. V and J are TRBV6-1 and TRBJ1-4; the match to TRBD1 covers 9 bases. The CDR3 is 14 amino acids. V gave up 4 bases and J gave up 7 bases; unmatched junction bases: 4. Germline CDR1 and CDR2: MNHNS and SASEGT.

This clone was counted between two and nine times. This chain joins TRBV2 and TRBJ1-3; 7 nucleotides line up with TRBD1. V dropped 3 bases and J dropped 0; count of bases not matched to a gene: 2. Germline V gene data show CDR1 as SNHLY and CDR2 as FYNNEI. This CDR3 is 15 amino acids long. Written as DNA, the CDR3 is TGTGCCAGCAGTGAGGGACAGAGCTCTGGAAACACCATATATTTT. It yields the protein CASSEGQSSGNTIYF. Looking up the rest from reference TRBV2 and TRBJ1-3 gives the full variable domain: EPEVTQTPSHQVTQMGQEVILRCVPISNHLYFYWYRQILGQKVEFLVSFYNNEISEKSEIFDDQFSVERPDGSNFTLKIRSTKLEDSAMYFCASSEGQSSGNTIYFGEGSWLTVV.

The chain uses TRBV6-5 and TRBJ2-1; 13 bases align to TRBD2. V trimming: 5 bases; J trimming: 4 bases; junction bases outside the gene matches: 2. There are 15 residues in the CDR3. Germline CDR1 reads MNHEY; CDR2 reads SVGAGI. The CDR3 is CASSPTSGGYNEQFF. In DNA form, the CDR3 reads TGTGCCAGCAGTCCGACTAGCGGGGGGTACAATGAGCAGTTCTTC.

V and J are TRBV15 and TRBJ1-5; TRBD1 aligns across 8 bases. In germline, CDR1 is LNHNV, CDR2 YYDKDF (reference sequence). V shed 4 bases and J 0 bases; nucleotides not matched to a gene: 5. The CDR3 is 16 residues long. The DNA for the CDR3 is TGTGCCACCAGCAACGACAGGGGATATAGCAATCAGCCCCAGCATTTT. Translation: CATSNDRGYSNQPQHF.

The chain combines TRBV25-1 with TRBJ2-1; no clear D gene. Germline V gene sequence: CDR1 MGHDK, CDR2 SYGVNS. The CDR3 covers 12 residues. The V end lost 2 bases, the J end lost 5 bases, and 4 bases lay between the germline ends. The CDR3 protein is CASSERDNEQFF. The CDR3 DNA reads TGTGCCAGCAGTGAACGGGACAATGAGCAGTTCTTC.

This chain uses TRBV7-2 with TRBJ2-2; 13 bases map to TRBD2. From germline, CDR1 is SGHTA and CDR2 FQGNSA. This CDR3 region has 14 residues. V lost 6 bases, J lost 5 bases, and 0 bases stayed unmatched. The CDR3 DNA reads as TGTGCCAGCAGGACTAGCGGGGGGACCGGGGAGCTGTTTTTT. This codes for CASRTSGGTGELFF.

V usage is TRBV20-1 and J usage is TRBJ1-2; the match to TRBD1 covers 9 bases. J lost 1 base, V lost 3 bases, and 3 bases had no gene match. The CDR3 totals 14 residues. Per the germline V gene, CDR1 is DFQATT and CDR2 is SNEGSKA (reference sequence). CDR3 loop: CSASHRGLNYGYTF. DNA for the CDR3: TGCAGTGCTAGTCACAGGGGGCTTAACTATGGCTACACCTTC.

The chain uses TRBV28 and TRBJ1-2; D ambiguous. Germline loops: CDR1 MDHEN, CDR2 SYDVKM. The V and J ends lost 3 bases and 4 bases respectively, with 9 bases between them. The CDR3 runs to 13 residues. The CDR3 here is CASSFGPPYGYTF. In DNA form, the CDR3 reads TGTGCCAGCAGTTTTGGGCCCCCCTATGGCTACACCTTC.

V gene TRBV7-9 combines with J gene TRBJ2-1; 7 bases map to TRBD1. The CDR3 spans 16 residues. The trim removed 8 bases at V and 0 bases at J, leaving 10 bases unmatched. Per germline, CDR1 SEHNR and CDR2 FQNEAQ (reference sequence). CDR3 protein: CASPPRGQNSYNEQFF. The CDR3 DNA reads TGTGCCAGCCCCCCCCGGGGACAGAACTCCTACAATGAGCAGTTCTTC.

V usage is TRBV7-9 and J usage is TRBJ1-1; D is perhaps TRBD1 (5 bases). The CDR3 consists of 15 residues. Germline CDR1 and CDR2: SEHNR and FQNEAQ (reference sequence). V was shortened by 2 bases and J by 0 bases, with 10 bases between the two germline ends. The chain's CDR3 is CASSLQGTMNTEAFF. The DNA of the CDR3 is TGTGCCAGCAGCTTACAGGGAACGATGAACACTGAAGCTTTCTTT.

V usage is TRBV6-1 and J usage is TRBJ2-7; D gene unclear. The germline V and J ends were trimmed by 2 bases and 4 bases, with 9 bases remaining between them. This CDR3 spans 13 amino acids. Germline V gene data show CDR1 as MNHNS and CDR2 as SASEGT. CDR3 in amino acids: CASSEFTGYEQYF. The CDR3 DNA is TGTGCCAGCAGTGAATTTACGGGTTACGAGCAGTACTTC.

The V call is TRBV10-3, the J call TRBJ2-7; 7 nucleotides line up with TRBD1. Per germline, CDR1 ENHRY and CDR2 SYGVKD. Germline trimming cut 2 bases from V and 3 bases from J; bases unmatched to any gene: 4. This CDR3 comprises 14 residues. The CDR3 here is CAISEATGNYEQYF. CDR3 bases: TGTGCCATCAGTGAGGCGACAGGGAACTACGAGCAGTACTTC.